Listed below are T cell receptor beta chains from one sample, sequenced in a study of blood T cells in healthy people across ages. TCRdb re-called the 5' RACE reads through MiXCR, storing one row per CDR3 protein. The sample contains about 1.4 million distinct CDR3 sequences, roughly 59% of which appear only once. Sequencing used blood. These receptors were taken from a man between 18 and 29 years old in good health. Each CDR3 is given with its conserved first and last residue. Each record gives: J gene, clone size, V gene, D gene, CDR3 protein, CDR3 DNA. D genes are given only for firm matches. Some rows have no size entry. The others give once, few or many, or a class for an expanded clone.

J gene: TRBJ2-1; clone size: once; V gene: TRBV20-1; D gene: TRBD2; CDR3 protein: CSARDTSGRHRYNEQFF; CDR3 DNA: TGCAGTGCTAGAGACACTAGCGGGAGGCACCGGTACAATGAGCAGTTCTTC
J gene: TRBJ2-3; clone size: .; V gene: TRBV4-1; D gene: .; CDR3 protein: CASSPGRRDTQYF; CDR3 DNA: TGCGCCAGCAGCCCGGGGCGTCGAGATACGCAGTATTTT
J gene: TRBJ2-2; clone size: .; V gene: TRBV10-3; D gene: TRBD2; CDR3 protein: CTISGTSGSHGELFF; CDR3 DNA: TGTACCATCAGCGGGACTAGCGGGAGTCACGGGGAGCTGTTTTTT
J gene: TRBJ2-1; clone size: .; V gene: TRBV29-1; D gene: .; CDR3 protein: CSIMAPQSYNEQFF; CDR3 DNA: TGCAGTATTATGGCCCCCCAGTCCTACAATGAGCAGTTCTTC
J gene: TRBJ2-1; clone size: .; V gene: TRBV28; D gene: .; CDR3 protein: CASGLGLSYNEQFF; CDR3 DNA: TGTGCCAGCGGTCTAGGGCTCTCCTACAATGAGCAGTTCTTC
J gene: TRBJ2-7; clone size: .; V gene: TRBV29-1; D gene: .; CDR3 protein: CWGLRGTYEQYF; CDR3 DNA: TGCTGGGGGTTGAGGGGGACATACGAGCAGTACTTC
J gene: TRBJ1-1; clone size: .; V gene: TRBV14; D gene: .; CDR3 protein: CASSQDQGNLNTEAFF; CDR3 DNA: TGTGCCAGCAGCCAAGACCAGGGCAATTTGAACACTGAAGCTTTCTTT
J gene: TRBJ2-7; clone size: few; V gene: TRBV14; D gene: TRBD2; CDR3 protein: CASSQVAGEYEQYF; CDR3 DNA: TGTGCCAGCAGCCAAGTAGCGGGGGAATACGAGCAGTACTTC
J gene: TRBJ1-2; clone size: .; V gene: TRBV12-5; D gene: .; CDR3 protein: CASGAPLDNYGYTF; CDR3 DNA: TGTGCTAGTGGTGCCCCTTTGGATAACTATGGCTACACCTTC
J gene: TRBJ1-1; clone size: .; V gene: TRBV5-1; D gene: TRBD1; CDR3 protein: CASSTDRGYTEAFF; CDR3 DNA: TGCGCCAGCAGCACAGACAGGGGGTACACTGAAGCTTTCTTT
J gene: TRBJ2-7; clone size: few; V gene: TRBV13; D gene: .; CDR3 protein: CASSSYRETYEQYF; CDR3 DNA: TGTGCCAGCAGCTCGTACAGGGAAACCTACGAGCAGTACTTC
J gene: TRBJ2-3; clone size: .; V gene: TRBV25-1; D gene: .; CDR3 protein: CASSEYEDTQYF; CDR3 DNA: TGTGCCAGCAGTGAATATGAGGATACGCAGTATTTT
J gene: TRBJ2-1; clone size: .; V gene: TRBV29-1; D gene: .; CDR3 protein: CSVDLDSYNEQFF; CDR3 DNA: TGCAGCGTTGATCTGGACTCCTACAATGAGCAGTTCTTC
J gene: TRBJ1-6; clone size: once; V gene: TRBV6-5; D gene: .; CDR3 protein: CASTPKGGRYSPLHF; CDR3 DNA: TGTGCCAGCACCCCGAAGGGGGGAAGGTATTCACCCCTCCACTTT
J gene: TRBJ2-7; clone size: .; V gene: TRBV20-1; D gene: .; CDR3 protein: CSARDRDEQYF; CDR3 DNA: TGCAGTGCTAGAGACAGAGACGAGCAGTACTTC
J gene: TRBJ2-2; clone size: once; V gene: TRBV15; D gene: .; CDR3 protein: CATSIGEITGELFF; CDR3 DNA: TGTGCCACCAGCATAGGGGAGATCACCGGGGAGCTGTTTTTT
J gene: TRBJ2-7; clone size: .; V gene: TRBV4-3; D gene: .; CDR3 protein: CASSQSPGLTYNEQYF; CDR3 DNA: TGCGCCAGCAGCCAATCACCGGGACTGACCTACAATGAGCAGTACTTC
J gene: TRBJ2-5; clone size: many; V gene: TRBV5-1; D gene: .; CDR3 protein: CASSLAGIQETQYF; CDR3 DNA: TGCGCCAGCAGCTTGGCTGGGATACAAGAGACCCAGTACTTC
J gene: TRBJ2-7; clone size: .; V gene: TRBV15; D gene: .; CDR3 protein: CATSRVGRSAEQYF; CDR3 DNA: TGTGCCACCAGCAGGGTTGGCCGGTCGGCCGAGCAGTACTTC
J gene: TRBJ1-2; clone size: .; V gene: TRBV10-3; D gene: .; CDR3 protein: CAISGDNGYTF; CDR3 DNA: TGTGCCATCAGCGGAGATAATGGCTACACCTTC
J gene: TRBJ1-2; clone size: .; V gene: TRBV5-1; D gene: .; CDR3 protein: CASSWGPGGYTF; CDR3 DNA: TGTGCCAGCAGCTGGGGACCTGGTGGCTACACCTTC
J gene: TRBJ2-7; clone size: .; V gene: TRBV20-1; D gene: .; CDR3 protein: CSAQVGAYEQYF; CDR3 DNA: TGCAGCGCCCAGGTGGGGGCTTACGAGCAGTACTTC
J gene: TRBJ2-5; clone size: few; V gene: TRBV20-1; D gene: TRBD1; CDR3 protein: CSVGTGRQETQYF; CDR3 DNA: TGCAGTGTTGGGACAGGACGCCAAGAGACCCAGTACTTC
J gene: TRBJ1-2; clone size: .; V gene: TRBV20-1; D gene: TRBD1; CDR3 protein: CSATLDRTVGFGYTF; CDR3 DNA: TGCAGTGCTACCCTGGACAGGACCGTTGGGTTCGGCTACACCTTC
J gene: TRBJ1-1; clone size: few; V gene: TRBV7-9; D gene: .; CDR3 protein: CASSVAGDEAFF; CDR3 DNA: TGTGCCAGCAGCGTGGCAGGGGACGAAGCTTTCTTT
J gene: TRBJ2-1; clone size: .; V gene: TRBV2; D gene: TRBD2; CDR3 protein: CASSGPRAGVFVGEQFF; CDR3 DNA: TGTGCCAGCAGTGGGCCACGAGCGGGAGTTTTTGTCGGTGAGCAGTTCTTC
J gene: TRBJ2-5; clone size: .; V gene: TRBV12-5; D gene: TRBD1; CDR3 protein: CASGSGDRGTGETQYF; CDR3 DNA: TGTGCTAGTGGTTCCGGGGACAGGGGGACGGGGGAGACCCAGTACTTC
J gene: TRBJ2-7; clone size: .; V gene: TRBV7-9; D gene: .; CDR3 protein: CASSLREGPPYEQYF; CDR3 DNA: TGTGCCAGCAGCTTACGTGAGGGGCCTCCATACGAGCAGTACTTC
J gene: TRBJ2-1; clone size: .; V gene: TRBV14; D gene: TRBD2; CDR3 protein: CASSQPGLGRQYEQFF; CDR3 DNA: TGTGCCAGCAGCCAGCCGGGACTAGGTAGACAGTATGAGCAGTTCTTC
J gene: TRBJ1-4; clone size: .; V gene: TRBV27; D gene: .; CDR3 protein: CASSLTGGGTNEKLFF; CDR3 DNA: TGTGCCAGCAGTTTGACTGGGGGGGGAACTAATGAAAAACTGTTTTTT
J gene: TRBJ2-1; clone size: .; V gene: TRBV5-1; D gene: .; CDR3 protein: CASSQPRRNLYNEQFF; CDR3 DNA: TGCGCCAGCAGCCAACCCCGTCGGAATCTTTACAATGAGCAGTTCTTC
J gene: TRBJ1-2; clone size: .; V gene: TRBV29-1; D gene: .; CDR3 protein: CSVEASWGGYTF; CDR3 DNA: TGCAGCGTTGAGGCCTCCTGGGGAGGCTACACCTTC
J gene: TRBJ1-6; clone size: .; V gene: TRBV7-2; D gene: .; CDR3 protein: CASSLRGHQTGNSPLHF; CDR3 DNA: TGTGCCAGCAGCTTAAGGGGACACCAGACAGGAAATTCACCCCTCCACTTT
J gene: TRBJ2-3; clone size: .; V gene: TRBV20-1; D gene: TRBD2; CDR3 protein: CSAETLAGIDTQYF; CDR3 DNA: TGCAGTGCTGAAACACTAGCGGGAATAGATACGCAGTATTTT
J gene: TRBJ2-2; clone size: .; V gene: TRBV9; D gene: .; CDR3 protein: CASSVWANTGELFF; CDR3 DNA: TGTGCCAGCAGCGTTTGGGCGAACACCGGGGAGCTGTTTTTT
J gene: TRBJ2-7; clone size: few; V gene: TRBV12-5; D gene: .; CDR3 protein: CASGPAGEQYF; CDR3 DNA: TGTGCTAGTGGTCCCGCTGGCGAGCAGTACTTC
J gene: TRBJ2-4; clone size: .; V gene: TRBV27; D gene: .; CDR3 protein: CASSPLGTSKNIQYF; CDR3 DNA: TGTGCCAGCAGCCCTTTAGGGACAAGCAAAAACATTCAGTACTTC
J gene: TRBJ2-5; clone size: .; V gene: TRBV10-3; D gene: .; CDR3 protein: CAISESKAGWETQYF; CDR3 DNA: TGTGCCATCAGTGAATCTAAGGCAGGGTGGGAGACCCAGTACTTC
J gene: TRBJ2-1; clone size: .; V gene: TRBV9; D gene: TRBD2; CDR3 protein: CASTLTSGGWDEQFF; CDR3 DNA: TGTGCCAGCACCCTCACTAGCGGGGGGTGGGATGAGCAGTTCTTC
J gene: TRBJ1-1; clone size: once; V gene: TRBV4-2; D gene: TRBD1; CDR3 protein: CASSEEDRDSKKAFF; CDR3 DNA: TGTGCCAGCAGCGAAGAAGACCGGGACAGCAAAAAAGCTTTCTTT
J gene: TRBJ2-1; clone size: .; V gene: TRBV7-2; D gene: TRBD2; CDR3 protein: CASSLGTSGGHYNEQFF; CDR3 DNA: TGTGCCAGCAGCTTAGGGACTAGCGGGGGGCACTACAATGAGCAGTTCTTC
J gene: TRBJ2-1; clone size: .; V gene: TRBV15; D gene: TRBD2; CDR3 protein: CATLETTVGAGVSYNEQFF; CDR3 DNA: TGTGCCACCCTCGAAACCACGGTCGGGGCGGGAGTCTCCTACAATGAGCAGTTCTTC
J gene: TRBJ1-2; clone size: .; V gene: TRBV20-1; D gene: .; CDR3 protein: CSPRIPSNYGYTF; CDR3 DNA: TGCAGTCCTAGAATTCCCTCAAACTATGGCTACACCTTC
J gene: TRBJ2-1; clone size: .; V gene: TRBV7-8; D gene: .; CDR3 protein: CASEGGAYSYNEQFF; CDR3 DNA: TGTGCCAGCGAGGGGGGGGCCTACTCCTACAATGAGCAGTTCTTC
J gene: TRBJ2-7; clone size: .; V gene: TRBV11-2; D gene: .; CDR3 protein: CASSPTPRGIHEQYF; CDR3 DNA: TGTGCCAGCAGCCCTACCCCTAGAGGGATCCACGAGCAGTACTTC
J gene: TRBJ2-5; clone size: .; V gene: TRBV5-1; D gene: .; CDR3 protein: CASSLGAWTVQETQYF; CDR3 DNA: TGCGCCAGCAGCTTGGGGGCCTGGACAGTTCAAGAGACCCAGTACTTC
J gene: TRBJ2-6; clone size: .; V gene: TRBV4-2; D gene: .; CDR3 protein: CASSQAFTAGVVGGANVLTF; CDR3 DNA: TGTGCCAGCAGCCAAGCTTTTACCGCAGGGGTTGTAGGTGGGGCCAACGTCCTGACTTTC
J gene: TRBJ2-6; clone size: .; V gene: TRBV7-9; D gene: .; CDR3 protein: CASSYTYGGWVPGANVLTF; CDR3 DNA: TGTGCCAGCAGTTATACGTACGGAGGGTGGGTTCCTGGGGCCAACGTCCTGACTTTC
J gene: TRBJ2-1; clone size: .; V gene: TRBV12-3/TRBV12-4; D gene: .; CDR3 protein: CASSLAGVRAGALNEQFF; CDR3 DNA: TGTGCCAGCAGTTTAGCGGGGGTACGGGCGGGGGCCCTAAATGAGCAGTTCTTC
J gene: TRBJ2-5; clone size: few; V gene: TRBV29-1; D gene: .; CDR3 protein: CSVEVLQETQYF; CDR3 DNA: TGCAGCGTTGAAGTTCTGCAAGAGACCCAGTACTTC
J gene: TRBJ1-1; clone size: few; V gene: TRBV28; D gene: .; CDR3 protein: CASSLARLMNTEAFF; CDR3 DNA: TGTGCCAGCAGTTTGGCACGGCTCATGAACACTGAAGCTTTCTTT
J gene: TRBJ2-3; clone size: few; V gene: TRBV6-6; D gene: .; CDR3 protein: CASSYRGVSTDTQYF; CDR3 DNA: TGTGCCAGCAGTTACCGCGGGGTCAGCACAGATACGCAGTATTTT
J gene: TRBJ2-4; clone size: once; V gene: TRBV7-8; D gene: .; CDR3 protein: CASSLVGSFPAKNIQYF; CDR3 DNA: TGTGCCAGCAGCTTGGTTGGCTCGTTCCCGGCCAAAAACATTCAGTACTTC
J gene: TRBJ1-4; clone size: .; V gene: TRBV2; D gene: .; CDR3 protein: CASSDRRTNEKLFF; CDR3 DNA: TGTGCCAGCAGTGATCGGAGGACTAATGAAAAACTGTTTTTT
J gene: TRBJ1-1; clone size: .; V gene: TRBV20-1; D gene: .; CDR3 protein: CSARSWTDLNTEAFF; CDR3 DNA: TGCAGTGCTAGAAGCTGGACAGACCTGAACACTGAAGCTTTCTTT
J gene: TRBJ2-3; clone size: .; V gene: TRBV7-2; D gene: .; CDR3 protein: CASTLGRDTQYF; CDR3 DNA: TGTGCCAGCACCCTGGGGAGGGATACGCAGTATTTT
J gene: TRBJ1-6; clone size: .; V gene: TRBV12-3/TRBV12-4; D gene: .; CDR3 protein: CASSFERGEGLHF; CDR3 DNA: TGTGCCAGCAGTTTCGAACGGGGAGAGGGCCTCCACTTT
J gene: TRBJ1-2; clone size: few; V gene: TRBV20-1; D gene: TRBD1; CDR3 protein: CSAQTGGARGYTF; CDR3 DNA: TGCAGTGCCCAGACAGGGGGCGCCCGTGGCTACACCTTC
J gene: TRBJ2-3; clone size: .; V gene: TRBV12-3/TRBV12-4; D gene: TRBD2; CDR3 protein: CASSLGGAGADTQYF; CDR3 DNA: TGTGCCAGCAGTTTAGGAGGGGCGGGGGCAGATACGCAGTATTTT
J gene: TRBJ2-7; clone size: .; V gene: TRBV6-1; D gene: TRBD2; CDR3 protein: CASSETGTSDNEQYF; CDR3 DNA: TGTGCCAGCAGCGAAACCGGGACTAGCGATAACGAGCAGTACTTC